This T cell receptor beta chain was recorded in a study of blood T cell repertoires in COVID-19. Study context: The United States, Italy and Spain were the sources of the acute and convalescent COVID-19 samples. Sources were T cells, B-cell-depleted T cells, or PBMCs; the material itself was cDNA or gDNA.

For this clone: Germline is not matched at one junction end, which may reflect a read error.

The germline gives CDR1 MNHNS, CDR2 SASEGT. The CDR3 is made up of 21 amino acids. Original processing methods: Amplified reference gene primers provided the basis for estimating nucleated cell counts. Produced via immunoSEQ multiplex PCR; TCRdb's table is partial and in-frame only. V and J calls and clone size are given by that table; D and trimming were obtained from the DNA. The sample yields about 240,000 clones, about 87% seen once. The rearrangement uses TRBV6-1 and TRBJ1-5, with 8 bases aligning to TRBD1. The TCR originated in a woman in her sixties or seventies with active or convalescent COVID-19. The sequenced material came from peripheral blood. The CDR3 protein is CASTEYLSLRRTGSVNQPQHF. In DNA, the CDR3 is TGTGCCAGCACTGAATACTTAAGCCTCCGCCGGACAGGGTCGGTCAATCAGCCCCAGCATTTT.